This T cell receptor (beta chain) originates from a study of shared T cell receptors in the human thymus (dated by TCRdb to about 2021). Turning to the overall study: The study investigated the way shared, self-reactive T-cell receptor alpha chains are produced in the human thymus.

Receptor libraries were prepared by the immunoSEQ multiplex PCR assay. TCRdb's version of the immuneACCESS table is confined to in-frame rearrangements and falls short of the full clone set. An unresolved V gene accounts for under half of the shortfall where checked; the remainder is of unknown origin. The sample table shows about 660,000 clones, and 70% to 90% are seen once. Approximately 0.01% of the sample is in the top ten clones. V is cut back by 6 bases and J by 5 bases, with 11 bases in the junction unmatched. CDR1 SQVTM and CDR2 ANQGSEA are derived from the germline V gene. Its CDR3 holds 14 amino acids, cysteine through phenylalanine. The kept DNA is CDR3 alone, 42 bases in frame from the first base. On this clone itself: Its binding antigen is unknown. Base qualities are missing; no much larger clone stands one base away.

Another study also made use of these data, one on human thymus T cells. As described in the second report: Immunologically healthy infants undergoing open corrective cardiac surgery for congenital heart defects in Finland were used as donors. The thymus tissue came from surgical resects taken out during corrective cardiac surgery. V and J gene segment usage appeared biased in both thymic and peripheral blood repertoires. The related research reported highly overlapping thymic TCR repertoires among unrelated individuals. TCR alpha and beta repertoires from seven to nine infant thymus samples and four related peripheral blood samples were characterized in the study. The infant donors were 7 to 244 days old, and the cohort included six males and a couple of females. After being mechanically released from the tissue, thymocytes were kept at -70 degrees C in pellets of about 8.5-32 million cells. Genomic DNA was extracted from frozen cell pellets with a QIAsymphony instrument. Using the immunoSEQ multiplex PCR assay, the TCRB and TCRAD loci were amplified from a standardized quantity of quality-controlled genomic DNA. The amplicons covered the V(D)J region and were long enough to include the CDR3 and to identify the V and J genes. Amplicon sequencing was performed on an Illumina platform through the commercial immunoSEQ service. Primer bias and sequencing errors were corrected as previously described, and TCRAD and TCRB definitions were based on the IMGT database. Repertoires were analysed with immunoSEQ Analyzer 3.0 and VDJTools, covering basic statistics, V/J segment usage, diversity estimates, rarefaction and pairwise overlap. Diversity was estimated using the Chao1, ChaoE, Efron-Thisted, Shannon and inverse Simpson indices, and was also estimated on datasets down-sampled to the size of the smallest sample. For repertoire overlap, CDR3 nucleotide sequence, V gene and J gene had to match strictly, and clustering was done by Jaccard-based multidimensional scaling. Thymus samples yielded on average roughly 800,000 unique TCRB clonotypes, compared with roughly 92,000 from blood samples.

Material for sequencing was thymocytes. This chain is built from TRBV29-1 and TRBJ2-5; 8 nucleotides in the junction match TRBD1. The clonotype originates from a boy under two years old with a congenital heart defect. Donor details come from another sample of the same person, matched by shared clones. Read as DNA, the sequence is TGCAGCGTGGCTCGGACAGGGCGGCGGGAGACCCAGTACTTC. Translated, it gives CSVARTGRRETQYF.